What follows are 23 T cell receptor beta chains derived from one specimen sequenced in a study of T-cell memory formation after mild COVID-19. In TCRdb, the 5' RACE reads were re-called with MiXCR into one record per CDR3 protein. Counted here are 250,000 to 300,000 distinct CDR3 sequences, 18% occurring once; the ten biggest clones make up roughly 24%. The sample taken for sequencing was PBMCs or a T cell subset sorted from them (not recorded which). Source of these receptors: a man aged 18 to 29 who had mild COVID-19 (a few samples of this study predate the infection). Cell type and time point are not known.

This clonotype was counted between two and nine times. The chain has TRBV7-2 and TRBJ2-5; D uncertain. CDR1 SGHTA and CDR2 FQGNSA come from the germline V gene. The V and J ends lost 5 bases and 1 base respectively, with 11 bases between them. The CDR3 loop spans 14 amino acids. CDR3 sequence reads: CASSRPPGQETQYF. The CDR3 nucleotides read TGTGCCAGCAGCCGGCCACCAGGCCAAGAGACCCAGTACTTC.

This clonotype was detected a few times. V gene TRBV18 combines with J gene TRBJ2-2; D not certain. Trimming removed 2 bases from V and 0 bases from J, with 4 bases in between. Germline V lookup: CDR1 KGHSH, CDR2 LQKENI. The CDR3 extends over 14 amino acids. CDR3 region: CASSPASNTGELFF. DNA of the CDR3: TGTGCCAGCTCACCAGCTTCGAACACCGGGGAGCTGTTTTTT. Based on the CDR3 plus reference TRBV18 and TRBJ2-2, the full variable domain is NAGVMQNPRHLVRRRGQEARLRCSPMKGHSHVYWYRQLPEEGLKFMVYLQKENIIDESGMPKERFSAEFPKEGPSILRIQQVVRGDSAAYFCASSPASNTGELFFGEGSRLTVL.

The chain has TRBV20-1 and TRBJ2-2; 8 bases are shared with TRBD2. Germline CDR1 reads DFQATT; CDR2 reads SNEGSKA (reference sequence). The CDR3 is 14 residues long. J gave up 5 bases and V 3 bases, and 5 bases lay outside the gene matches. CDR3 bases: TGCAGTGCTAGCGGGGGGGCCTTGACCGGGGAGCTGTTTTTT. Its protein product is CSASGGALTGELFF.

The rearrangement links TRBV28 to TRBJ2-5, with D perhaps given as TRBD1 or TRBD2 (6 bases each). V was pared by 6 bases and J by 5 bases, with 10 bases between. CDR1 is MDHEN, CDR2 SYDVKM, per germline. CDR3 length equals 12 residues. This chain's CDR3 is CASRVGGETQYF. The CDR3 bases are TGTGCCAGCAGAGTAGGGGGGGAGACCCAGTACTTC.

The rearrangement links TRBV4-1 to TRBJ2-3; possibly TRBD1 or TRBD2 for D (5 bases each). V dropped 2 bases and J dropped 12 bases, with 12 bases sitting between them. Germline CDR1 and CDR2: MGHRA and YSYEKL. This CDR3 has 12 residues. The CDR3 sequence: CASSQLGVAQYF. The CDR3 coding sequence is TGCGCCAGCAGCCAACTGGGGGTGGCCCAGTATTTT.

The chain employs TRBV4-1 and TRBJ1-4; a weak D match, TRBD1 (5 bases). The germline gives CDR1 MGHRA, CDR2 YSYEKL. There are 17 residues in the CDR3. V lost 4 bases and J lost 0, with 15 bases in between. CDR3 nucleotide sequence: TGCGCCAGCAGCCGGCTTTGGGGGGGGGCAACTAATGAAAAACTGTTTTTT. It encodes CASSRLWGGATNEKLFF.

In this sample, this clonotype turned up many times. CDR3 DNA sequence: TGTGCCAGCTCACCATTCCCACCGCTAGCGGGGAACACCGGGGAGCTGTTTTTT. Translating it yields CASSPFPPLAGNTGELFF. The chain is built from TRBV18 and TRBJ2-2, with 8 bases matching TRBD2. The CDR3 sequence is 18 residues long. J was trimmed by 1 base and V by 2 bases; bases with no gene match: 9. CDR1 is KGHSH and CDR2 is LQKENI in the germline V gene.

This clonotype occurred a few times. The chain has TRBV25-1 and TRBJ1-3; maybe TRBD1 (6 bases). The CDR3 consists of 16 residues. V lost 8 bases, J lost 0 bases, and 17 bases lay in between. The V gene's germline CDR1 is MGHDK and CDR2 SYGVNS. CDR3 loop: CASHVQGKSSGNTIYF. Written as DNA, the CDR3 is TGTGCCAGCCATGTACAGGGAAAGAGCTCTGGAAACACCATATATTTT.

A few counts support this clonotype. V is TRBV7-8 and J is TRBJ1-2; no definite D call. The germline gives CDR1 SGHVS, CDR2 FQNEAQ. V dropped 6 bases and J dropped 8 bases, with 10 bases sitting between them. The CDR3 length is 11 residues. Written as DNA, the CDR3 is TGTGCCAGCAGTGGAGTTGTCGGCTACACCTTC. Amino acid sequence: CASSGVVGYTF.

In its sample, this clonotype was seen a few times. For the CDR3, the DNA is TGTGCCAGCAGTTTATACAGGGAGAGGGGTGAGCAGTTCTTC. Translated, it gives CASSLYRERGEQFF. The chain carries TRBV12-3 or TRBV12-4 and TRBJ2-1; weak D call: TRBD1 (6 bases). There are 14 residues in the CDR3. Trimming cost V 2 bases and J 9 bases, with 14 bases left between them.

In this sample, this clonotype turned up a few times. The rearrangement links TRBV29-1 to TRBJ1-3; D is possibly TRBD1 (5 bases). The CDR3 totals 15 residues. Germline loops: CDR1 SQVTM, CDR2 ANQGSEA. With 4 bases removed from V and 2 bases from J, the gap between germline ends came to 15 bases. CDR3 sequence: CSVAQGSATGNTIYF. The CDR3 coding sequence is TGCAGCGTTGCCCAGGGATCTGCGACTGGAAACACCATATATTTT. Full variable domain (outside the CDR3, taken from reference TRBV29-1 and TRBJ1-3): SAVISQKPSRDICQRGTSLTIQCQVDSQVTMMFWYRQQPGQSLTLIATANQGSEATYESGFVIDKFPISRPNLTFSTLTVSNMSPEDSSIYLCSVAQGSATGNTIYFGEGSWLTVV.

CDR3 sequence: CASSQDRGSGVIEQYF. The DNA for the CDR3 is TGTGCCAGCAGCCAAGATCGGGGTAGCGGGGTTATCGAGCAGTACTTC. The rearrangement links TRBV4-2 to TRBJ2-7; 8 positions agree with TRBD2. The CDR3 contains 16 residues. Losses at the gene ends were 0 bases for V and 6 bases for J; bases not matched to a gene: 10. Germline assignment: CDR1 LGHNA and CDR2 YNFKEQ.

V gene TRBV20-1 combines with J gene TRBJ2-2; D remains ambiguous. From germline, CDR1 is DFQATT and CDR2 SNEGSKA (reference sequence). The CDR3 has 15 residues. Between the trimmed V and J ends, which lost 5 bases and 1 base, there was a span of 14 bases. The CDR3 DNA reads TGCAGTGCTTTTCCCCAGTGGGGGAACACCGGGGAGCTGTTTTTT. Protein product: CSAFPQWGNTGELFF.

The table lists this clonotype with many counts. The chain links TRBV4-2 to TRBJ2-5; 9 nucleotides match TRBD2. This CDR3 has 15 residues. CDR1 LGHNA and CDR2 YNFKEQ come from the germline V gene. V was clipped by 3 bases and J by 0 bases; unmatched bases: 2. Written as DNA, the CDR3 is TGTGCCAGCAGCCAGGCGGGGGGGTACCAAGAGACCCAGTACTTC. Translation: CASSQAGGYQETQYF.

The chain carries TRBV5-1 and TRBJ2-1, with TRBD1 identical over 8 bases. V lost 1 base and J lost 5; bases outside the gene matches: 2. The V gene's germline CDR1 is SGHRS and CDR2 YFSETQ. The CDR3 contains 14 residues. DNA of the CDR3: TGCGCCAGCAGCTTGAGGGACAGGAACAATGAGCAGTTCTTC. This gives the protein CASSLRDRNNEQFF.

This sequence joins TRBV4-1 and TRBJ1-1; tentative D call: TRBD1 (5 bases). The CDR3 sequence is 14 residues long. In germline, CDR1 is MGHRA, CDR2 YSYEKL. V was trimmed by 1 base and J by 8 bases, leaving 14 bases between them. CDR3 loop: CASSQGLGESEAFF. The CDR3 DNA follows: TGCGCCAGCAGCCAAGGCCTGGGGGAGTCCGAAGCTTTCTTT.

This clonotype has at least ten counts. The rearrangement uses TRBV5-1 and TRBJ1-4; D may be TRBD1 (6 bases). Trimming took off 0 bases at V and 15 bases at J, with 24 bases between the two ends. The CDR3 spans 16 residues. The germline V gene encodes CDR1 SGHRS and CDR2 YFSETQ. DNA of the CDR3: TGCGCCAGCAGCTTGGAGGGGGGACGGACTGCAGTGGCGGTGTTTTTT. Encoded protein: CASSLEGGRTAVAVFF. Full variable domain (outside the CDR3, taken from reference TRBV5-1 and TRBJ1-4): KAGVTQTPRYLIKTRGQQVTLSCSPISGHRSVSWYQQTPGQGLQFLFEYFSETQRNKGNFPGRFSGRQFSNSRSEMNVSTLELGDSALYLCASSLEGGRTAVAVFFGSGTQLSVL.

The chain carries TRBV2 and TRBJ1-2; D is uncertain. CDR1 is SNHLY and CDR2 is FYNNEI in the germline V gene. V gave up 7 bases and J gave up 8 bases, with 32 bases separating them. The CDR3 consists of 18 residues. The CDR3 loop reads CASTPSHRPFFSATGYTF. CDR3 nucleotide sequence: TGTGCCAGCACTCCGTCCCACCGGCCTTTTTTTTCTGCAACGGGCTACACCTTC.

This clonotype was detected ten times or more. The chain carries TRBV9 and TRBJ2-2; D is unclear. V lost 4 bases to trimming and J lost 3 bases, with 4 bases between them. This CDR3 comprises 12 residues. CDR1 is SGDLS, CDR2 YYNGEE, per germline. The CDR3 here is CASSRYTGELFF. The CDR3 DNA reads TGTGCCAGCAGCAGGTACACCGGGGAGCTGTTTTTT.

This clonotype has a handful of counts. V gene TRBV7-2 combines with J gene TRBJ2-2; 10 bases fit TRBD2. Looked up from germline, CDR1 is SGHTA and CDR2 is FQGNSA. This CDR3 has 16 amino acids. The J segment lost 3 bases and the V segment lost 5 bases, leaving 6 bases of the junction unmatched. The CDR3 sequence is CASSPHGTSDTGELFF. The CDR3 bases are TGTGCCAGCAGCCCCCACGGGACTAGCGACACCGGGGAGCTGTTTTTT.

This clonotype was seen a few times. The V and J genes are TRBV20-1 and TRBJ1-5; possibly TRBD1 for D (6 bases). Germline assignment: CDR1 DFQATT and CDR2 SNEGSKA (reference sequence). V lost 6 bases, J lost 6 bases, and 15 bases lay in between. The CDR3 sequence is 13 residues long. CDR3 protein: CSATQGASQPQHF. For the CDR3, the DNA is TGCAGTGCGACACAGGGCGCTAGTCAGCCCCAGCATTTT.

This clonotype was counted at least ten times. The chain recombines TRBV9 with TRBJ1-2; unclear D gene. Germline-derived CDR1 and CDR2 are SGDLS and YYNGEE. V was shortened by 2 bases and J by 4 bases, with 15 bases between the two germline ends. This CDR3 contains 15 residues. The CDR3 spells CASSVATPGPYGYTF. Here the CDR3 DNA reads TGTGCCAGCAGCGTGGCCACCCCCGGGCCCTATGGCTACACCTTC. The full variable domain, rest sourced from reference TRBV9 and TRBJ1-2, is DSGVTQTPKHLITATGQRVTLRCSPRSGDLSVYWYQQSLDQGLQFLIQYYNGEERAKGNILERFSAQQFPDLHSELNLSSLELGDSALYFCASSVATPGPYGYTFGSGTRLTVV.

The J gene is TRBJ2-5, the V gene TRBV7-9; 7 bases match TRBD1. J lost 6 bases, V lost 5 bases, and 9 bases had no gene match. Per the germline V gene, CDR1 is SEHNR and CDR2 is FQNEAQ (reference sequence). The CDR3 consists of 14 residues. The CDR3 DNA reads as TGTGCCAGCAGCCCCCGGGGACAGAAAAAGACCCAGTACTTC. This gives the protein CASSPRGQKKTQYF.